The present entry profiles one T cell receptor beta chain with its context. The entry originates in a study of T cells after yellow fever vaccination. Background on the study: Preparation of fractions with low cell numbers was performed using SMART-Seq v4 Ultra Low Input.

V dropped 7 bases and J dropped 5 bases, with 10 bases sitting between them. Germline loops: CDR1 MNHEY, CDR2 SMNVEV (reference sequence). The CDR3 spans 12 residues. TCRdb reprocessed the 5' RACE reads with MiXCR, giving one entry per CDR3 protein. The sample lists around 100,000 distinct CDR3 sequences, around 8.6% occurring once. The sequence was obtained from a man aged 25 to 40 who received the YFV17D yellow fever vaccine. Sample: CD8+ T cells sorted from PBMCs, taken 45 days after the yellow fever booster vaccination. V and J are TRBV27 and TRBJ2-3, with D possibly being TRBD1 or TRBD2 (5 bases each). The CDR3 loop is CASMGDGDTQYF. Here the CDR3 DNA reads TGTGCCAGCATGGGGGACGGAGATACGCAGTATTTT.